This is a list of T cell receptor beta chains from one sample in a study of cytomegalovirus exposure and HLA in healthy donors. Clones were read by immunoSEQ multiplex PCR, and TCRdb kept only the in-frame ones, dropping some. The listing contains approximately 45,000 clones. The specimen sequenced was PBMCs. These TCRs come from a male donor in good health and CMV-seronegative. CDR3s leave out the opening cysteine and the closing phenylalanine or tryptophan. The D gene is left open where the match is weak.

v_call,d_call,cdr3_aa
TRBV29-1,.,SGRAGTAYNEQF
TRBV11-2,TRBD2,ASSHSSGDYNEQF
TRBV5-1,TRBD1,ASSSTGGAGQETQY
TRBV28,TRBD2,ASSLQIRLAGRRSYEQY
TRBV2,.,ASTGDSYNEQF
TRBV28,TRBD1,AARQGTTVWETQY
TRBV10-2,.,ASSERGWAGGF
TRBV5-1,TRBD1,ASRGQGGSEQY
TRBV10-3,.,AISGSSDYNEQF
TRBV15,.,ATSRRTGGEKLF
TRBV19,TRBD1,ASSPRTGGSIALGNQPQH
TRBV18,.,ASSPGGPNYGYT
TRBV2,TRBD2,ASSAWTSRSTDTQY
TRBV7-3,.,ASSPQVDGELF
TRBV30,TRBD1,AWEQGTEAF
TRBV4-1,TRBD2,ASSPGGVTQY
TRBV9,.,ASSERTYSTDTQY
TRBV30,.,AWSVSAYEQY
TRBV5-1,TRBD2,ASRRELAGGKVYEQY
TRBV10-3,TRBD2,AISEGTSGTGDEQF
TRBV19,.,ASSMGGEYEKLF
TRBV29-1,TRBD2,SVFASGSLNEQF
TRBV5-1,TRBD1,ASSTGSGQGLSEQY
TRBV28,.,ASSFRHRDQPQH
TRBV19,.,ASGQGYTDTQY
TRBV14,.,ASSQTPGRDLYEQY
TRBV6-1,.,ASSPTRGAIYGYT
TRBV9,.,ASSVELGDEQY
TRBV18,TRBD1,ASSPRRQGSSYNEQF
TRBV5-1,TRBD1,ASSAGGTGSGYT
TRBV6-5,TRBD1,ASTGDRSGYT
TRBV5-1,TRBD1,ASSLDRDYGYT
TRBV7-6,.,ASSPSTGQDTQY
TRBV6-5,.,ASKKQGIQNTIY
TRBV19,TRBD1,ASSIGTGVINYGYT
TRBV30,.,AWSVPGTGELF
TRBV4-1,.,ASSQGKYGSYEQY
TRBV7-2,.,ASSPDYLSTGELF